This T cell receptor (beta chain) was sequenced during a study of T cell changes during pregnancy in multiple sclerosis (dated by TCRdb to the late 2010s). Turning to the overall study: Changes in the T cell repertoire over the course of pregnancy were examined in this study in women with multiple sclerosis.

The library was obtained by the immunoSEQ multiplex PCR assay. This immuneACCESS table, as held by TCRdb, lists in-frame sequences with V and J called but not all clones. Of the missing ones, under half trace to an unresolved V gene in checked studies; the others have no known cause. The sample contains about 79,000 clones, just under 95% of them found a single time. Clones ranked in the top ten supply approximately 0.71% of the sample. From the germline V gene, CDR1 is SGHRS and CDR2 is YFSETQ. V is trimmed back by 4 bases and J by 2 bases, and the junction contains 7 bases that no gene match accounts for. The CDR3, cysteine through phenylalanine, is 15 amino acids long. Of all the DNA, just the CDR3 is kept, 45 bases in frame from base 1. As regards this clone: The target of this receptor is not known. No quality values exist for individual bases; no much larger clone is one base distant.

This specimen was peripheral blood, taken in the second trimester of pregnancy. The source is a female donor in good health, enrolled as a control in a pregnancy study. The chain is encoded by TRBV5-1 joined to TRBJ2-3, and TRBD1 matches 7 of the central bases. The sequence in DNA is TGCGCCAGCAGCCTCTCGACAGGGAACACAGATACGCAGTATTTT. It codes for CASSLSTGNTDTQYF.